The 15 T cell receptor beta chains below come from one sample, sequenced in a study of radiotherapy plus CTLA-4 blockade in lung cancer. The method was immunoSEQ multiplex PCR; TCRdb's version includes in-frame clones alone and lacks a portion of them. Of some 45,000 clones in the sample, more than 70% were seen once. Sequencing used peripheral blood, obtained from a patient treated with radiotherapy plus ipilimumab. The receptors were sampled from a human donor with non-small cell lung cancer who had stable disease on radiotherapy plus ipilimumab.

CDR3 DNA: TGTGCCAGCAGCTTGAGATTAGCGGGGGCCTACACAGATACGCAGTATTTT. It yields the protein CASSLRLAGAYTDTQYF. This chain uses TRBV5-4 with TRBJ2-3; TRBD2 matches 9 bases. Germline-derived CDR1 and CDR2 are SGHNT and YYREEE (reference sequence). The CDR3 length is 17 residues. J was trimmed by 2 bases and V by 1 base; bases with no gene match: 8.

The CDR3 sequence: CASSLEARSFYEQYF. DNA for the CDR3: TGTGCCAGCAGCTTAGAGGCAAGGAGCTTCTACGAGCAGTACTTC. This sequence joins TRBV7-2 and TRBJ2-7; D is undetermined. The length of the CDR3 is 15 residues. Germline loops: CDR1 SGHTA, CDR2 FQGNSA. V gave up 1 base and J gave up 3 bases, with 13 bases separating them.

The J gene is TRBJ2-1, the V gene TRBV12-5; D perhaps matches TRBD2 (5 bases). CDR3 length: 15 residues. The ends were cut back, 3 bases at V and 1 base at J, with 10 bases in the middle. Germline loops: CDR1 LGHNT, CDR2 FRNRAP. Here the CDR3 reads CASGFEGFSYNEQFF. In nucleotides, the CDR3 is TGTGCTAGTGGTTTCGAGGGTTTTTCCTACAATGAGCAGTTCTTC.

The CDR3 spells CASRRQGNEQFF. CDR3 nucleotides: TGTGCCAGCAGGAGACAGGGGAATGAGCAGTTCTTC. This rearrangement joins TRBV5-6 to TRBJ2-1; 8 nucleotides align to TRBD1. This CDR3 is 12 amino acids long. The V gene end was trimmed by 5 bases and the J gene end by 7 bases; junction bases not matched to a gene: 2. The germline V gene has CDR1 SGHDT and CDR2 YYEEEE. The whole variable domain, remainder taken from reference TRBV5-6 and TRBJ2-1, is DAGVTQSPTHLIKTRGQQVTLRCSPKSGHDTVSWYQQALGQGPQFIFQYYEEEERQRGNFPDRFSGHQFPNYSSELNVNALLLGDSALYLCASRRQGNEQFFGPGTRLTVL.

The CDR3 bases are TGCAGTGCTAGTCAGGGTCATGAGCAGTTCTTC. Its translation: CSASQGHEQFF. J is TRBJ2-1 and V is TRBV20-1; TRBD1 is a possible D gene (5 bases). Germline V CDR1 and CDR2: DFQATT, SNEGSKA (reference sequence). The V and J ends lost 3 bases and 8 bases respectively, with 8 bases between them. CDR3 size: 11 residues.

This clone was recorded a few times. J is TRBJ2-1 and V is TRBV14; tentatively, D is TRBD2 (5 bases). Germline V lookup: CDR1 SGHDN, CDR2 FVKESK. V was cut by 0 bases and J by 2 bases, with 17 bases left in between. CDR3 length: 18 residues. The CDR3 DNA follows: TGTGCCAGCAGCCAAGATGACTGGAGGACTCCGACCTACAATGAGCAGTTCTTC. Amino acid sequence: CASSQDDWRTPTYNEQFF.

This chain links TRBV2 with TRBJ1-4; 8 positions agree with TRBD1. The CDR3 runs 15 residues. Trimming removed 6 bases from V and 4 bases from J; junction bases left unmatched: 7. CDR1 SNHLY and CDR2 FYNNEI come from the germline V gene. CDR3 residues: CASSETGVGNEKLFF. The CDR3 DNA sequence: TGTGCCAGCAGCGAGACAGGGGTGGGTAATGAAAAACTGTTTTTT.

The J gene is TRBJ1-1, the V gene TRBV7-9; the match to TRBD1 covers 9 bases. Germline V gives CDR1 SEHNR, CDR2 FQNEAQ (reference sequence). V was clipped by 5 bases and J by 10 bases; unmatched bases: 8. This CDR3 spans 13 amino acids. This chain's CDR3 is CASSEGQGLVAFF. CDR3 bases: TGTGCCAGCAGCGAGGGACAGGGCTTGGTAGCTTTCTTT.

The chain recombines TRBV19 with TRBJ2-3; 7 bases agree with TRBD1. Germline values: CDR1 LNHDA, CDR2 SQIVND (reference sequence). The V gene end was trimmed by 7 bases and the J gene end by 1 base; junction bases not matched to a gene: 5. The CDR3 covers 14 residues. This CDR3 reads CASTTGQGTDTQYF. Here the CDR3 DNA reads TGTGCCAGTACCACTGGACAGGGCACAGATACGCAGTATTTT.

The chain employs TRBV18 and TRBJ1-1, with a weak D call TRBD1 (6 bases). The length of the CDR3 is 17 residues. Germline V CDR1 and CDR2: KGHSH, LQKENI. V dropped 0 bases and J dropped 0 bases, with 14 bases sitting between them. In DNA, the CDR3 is TGTGCCAGCTCACCACCGGGGAGGGGGATGTTGAACACTGAAGCTTTCTTT. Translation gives CASSPPGRGMLNTEAFF.

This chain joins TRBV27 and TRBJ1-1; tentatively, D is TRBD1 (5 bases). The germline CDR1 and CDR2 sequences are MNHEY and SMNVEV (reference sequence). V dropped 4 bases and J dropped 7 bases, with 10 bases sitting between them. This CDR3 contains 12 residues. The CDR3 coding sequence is TGTGCCAGCAGTTATGGGGGAGGTGAAGCTTTCTTT. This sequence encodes CASSYGGGEAFF.

The CDR3 nucleotides read TGTGCCAGCAGCTCTAGAGAGGGCCTCAACTATGGCTACACCTTC. Its protein product is CASSSREGLNYGYTF. The chain recombines TRBV13 with TRBJ1-2; D not resolved. Per the germline V gene, CDR1 is PRHDT and CDR2 is FYEKMQ (reference sequence). Trimming stripped 4 bases from V and 2 bases from J, with 14 bases between. There are 15 residues in the CDR3.

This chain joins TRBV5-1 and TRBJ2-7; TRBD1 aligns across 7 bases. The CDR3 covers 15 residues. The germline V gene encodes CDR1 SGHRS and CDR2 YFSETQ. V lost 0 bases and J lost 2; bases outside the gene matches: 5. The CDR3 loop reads CASSLVQGTTYEQYF. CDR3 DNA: TGCGCCAGCAGCTTGGTACAGGGGACCACCTACGAGCAGTACTTC.

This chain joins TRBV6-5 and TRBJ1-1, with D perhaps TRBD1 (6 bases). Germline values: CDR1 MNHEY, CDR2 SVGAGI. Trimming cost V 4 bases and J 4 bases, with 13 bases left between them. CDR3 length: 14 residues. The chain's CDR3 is CASSFTGLGTEAFF. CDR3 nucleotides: TGTGCCAGCAGTTTTACAGGGTTAGGCACTGAAGCTTTCTTT.

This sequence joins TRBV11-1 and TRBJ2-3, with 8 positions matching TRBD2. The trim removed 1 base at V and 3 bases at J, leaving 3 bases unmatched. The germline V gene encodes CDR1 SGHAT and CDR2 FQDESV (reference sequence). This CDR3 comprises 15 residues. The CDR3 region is CASSLGAGVTDTQYF. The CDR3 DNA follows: TGTGCCAGCAGCTTAGGAGCGGGGGTTACAGATACGCAGTATTTT.